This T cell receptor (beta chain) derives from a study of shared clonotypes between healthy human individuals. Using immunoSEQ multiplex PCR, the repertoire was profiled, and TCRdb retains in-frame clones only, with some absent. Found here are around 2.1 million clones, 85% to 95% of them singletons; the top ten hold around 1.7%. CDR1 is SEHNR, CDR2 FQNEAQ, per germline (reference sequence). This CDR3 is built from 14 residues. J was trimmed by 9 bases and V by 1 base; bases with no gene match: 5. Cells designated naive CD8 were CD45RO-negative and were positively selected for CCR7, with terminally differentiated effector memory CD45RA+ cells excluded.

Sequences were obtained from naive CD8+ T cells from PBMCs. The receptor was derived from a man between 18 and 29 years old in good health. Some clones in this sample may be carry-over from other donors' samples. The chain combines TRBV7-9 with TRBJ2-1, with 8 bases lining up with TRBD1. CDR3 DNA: TGTGCCAGCAGCTTAGGGACAGGGCGGGGTGAGCAGTTCTTC. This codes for CASSLGTGRGEQFF.